The entry that follows covers one T cell receptor (beta chain) sequence. Its cognate antigen has yet to be identified. Per-base quality was not reported, and no clone a single base away is much larger than it. This specimen comes from a study of cytomegalovirus exposure and HLA in healthy donors (dated by TCRdb to about 2017). With regard to the full study: According to an earlier analysis of several hundred of the donors, about 179 million T cells yielded 117 million unique TCR beta sequences and 276 Gb of sequence data. Rather than drawing on any new phenotypic data, the later analysis identified candidate immune exposures from TCR beta sequences and the way those sequences occurred across donors. To study patterns of TCR occurrence, a later analysis re-analyzed previously published TCR beta repertoires from 550 to 800 donors and added high-resolution HLA genotyping. The T cell repertoires of under 750 subjects were profiled by immunosequencing and related to cytomegalovirus serostatus. Among some 410 genotyped donors of the cohort, an average of around 240,000 unique TCR beta nucleotide sequences were sequenced per donor, 15% to 20% of them non-productive. An early release that covered 500 to 800 HLA-typed donors contained 250 to 350 gigabases of sequencing data and roughly 84 million unique TCR sequences. An earlier analysis of around 580 of the donors used high-throughput TCR beta sequencing to judge whether each TCR beta V gene segment behaved as functional or pseudogenic. In addition to the first cohort of about 650 subjects, a separate validation cohort of around 110 different subjects was used. Of the approximately 400 genotyped donors, 65% to 90% fell in the genetic ancestry cluster associated with self-reported Caucasian donors. Every repertoire in the discovery cohort had been generated on one and the same sequencing platform. Class I and class II HLA loci were covered by the typing at four-digit resolution. To predict cytomegalovirus infection status, the study combined high-throughput TCR immunosequencing, statistical association of individual TCRs with disease status, and machine learning. Donor age, sex, ethnicity and CMV serostatus were collected together with the repertoire data. The study was designed to test whether signatures of past pathogen exposure could be identified by cataloging public T cell receptors. Several DR-DQ haplotypes were handled as single units for association and clustering, since linkage in the cohort was strong. In a later genetic analysis, genome-wide SNP genotypes for about 55% of the roughly 700 donors were used, and that subset was treated as a discovery cohort. Typing coverage differed by locus: A, B, C, DRB1 and DQB1 were typed in about 620-640 donors, DQA1 in about 560, DPA1 in 600 to 610, and DPB1 in roughly 450.

The germline V gene encodes CDR1 MNHNS and CDR2 SASEGT. The CDR3 runs 16 amino acids, cysteine and phenylalanine included. This entry keeps only the CDR3 DNA: 48 bases, framed from base 1. V is trimmed back by 0 bases and J by 3 bases, and the junction contains 8 bases that no gene match accounts for. Here is what the overall study found, with its caveats: The authors suggested that the approach could potentially be extended to other disease states and immunological phenotypes. The only immune exposure information available for the cohort was CMV serostatus. Roughly uniform sequencing depth across donors was assumed in presence/absence analyses, although this assumption may not hold. Across donors, most TCR sequences were observed very rarely, whereas some public TCRs were present in many individuals. Compared with the 666-donor mean, donors in an Asian-associated ancestry cluster had fewer N-insertions in productive TCRs, according to a later genetic analysis. Correlated functional status among segregating V segments might reflect linkage disequilibrium, but an unknown experimental factor could not be ruled out. In a later analysis, HLA-associated TCR beta chains were found to be more clonally expanded and to have lower generation probabilities than equally common non-associated chains. Over 15 rarely observed V segments, including chromosome 9 orphons, were excluded from the earlier analysis of a few hundred of the donors because counts were too low. A later analysis found that TCR association rates varied across HLA loci, with DRB1 alleles showing the most associated TCRs and HLA-C alleles the fewest. When HLA alleles, especially DR and DQ, strongly co-occurred, TCR associations were difficult to assign to individual alleles. In a later analysis, several top co-occurrence clusters were reported to appear linked to parvovirus B19, influenza, CMV and Epstein-Barr virus. The classifier was reported to diagnose cytomegalovirus status with high specificity and sensitivity in both the original and validation cohorts. Because HLA typing was missing for some donors at each locus, association tests included only the typed subset. A few of the identified cytomegalovirus-associated TCR beta chains were confirmed in vitro to be specific for cytomegalovirus antigens. Some IMGT-functional V segments, including TRBV6-2 and TRBV6-3, could not be distinguished by the 87-base-pair reads and were therefore excluded. An earlier analysis of several hundred of the donors showed that most TCR beta V segments appeared in productive rearrangements either about 87% or about 30% of the time, which broadly matched IMGT annotations. In a later analysis, 15,000 to 20,000 TCR beta sequences were associated with specific HLA alleles at a false discovery rate of 0.05. The cohort was sequenced for TCR beta chains only, and without alpha or paired-chain data the features that could be detected were limited. A cluster of highly shared sequence variants was judged likely to represent a technical artifact of the sequencing pipeline. An association between a missense DCLRE1C variant and V-gene and J-gene trimming of TCR beta chains was found in a later genetic analysis and replicated in an independent cohort. In the study, some 180 TCR beta chains were listed as associated with cytomegalovirus. A further reported finding was that TCR beta sequences accurately predicted the HLA-A and HLA-B alleles for most subjects in the first cohort. According to a later analysis, most CMV-associated TCR beta chains appeared to be HLA-restricted, and the HLA associations seemed to be driven largely by CMV exposure.

In total, roughly 670 healthy bone marrow donors made up the cohort. Cohort members were all nominally healthy when sampled, although unrecorded immune exposures were likely present. The donor tested CMV seropositive and was one of the 289 seropositive cohort members. Every donor gave a peripheral blood sample, and the peripheral blood mononuclear cells from that sample were used for TCR beta sequencing. The Qiagen DNeasy Blood Extraction Kit was used to extract genomic DNA from the blood cell samples. Libraries were prepared through the immunoSEQ multiplex PCR assay. For the multiplex PCR, a mixture combining 60 forward primers for TCR Vbeta segments and 13 reverse primers for TCR Jbeta segments was used. A multiplex PCR assay on genomic DNA amplified the CDR3 region of rearranged TCR beta genes. The amplified TCR beta libraries were sequenced on the Illumina HiSeq System as 87-base-pair reads. The original pipeline was this. A later analysis tallied some 79 million unique TCR beta chains across the 700 or so repertoires, and about 10 million of those chains were shared by two or more donors. To remove PCR and sequencing errors, raw reads were error-corrected and collapsed into unique sequences using a nearest-neighbor algorithm that merged closely related sequences. To assign V, D and J gene segments, CDR3 sequences were aligned to IMGT reference sequences. For a sequence to be retained, at least a six-nucleotide match to both a V gene segment and a J gene segment was required. A rearrangement was called productive if the CDR3 had no stop codons and remained in frame with V and J, and every other rearrangement was called non-productive. Following IMGT convention, CDR3 was defined as the stretch from the second conserved V-encoded cysteine to the conserved J-encoded phenylalanine. The earlier analysis of fewer than 750 of the donors excluded sequences that lacked an unambiguous match to a single V gene segment. An earlier analysis of 500 to 600 of the donors classified V segments as functional when productive rearrangements were above 56.7% and as segregating when the standard deviation between donors was above 5%. A statistical classification framework was built to diagnose cytomegalovirus status from the catalog of TCR beta chain sequences. In a later analysis, V and J genes were assigned by comparing TCR nucleotide sequences against IMGT/GENE-DB human TR gene sequences. In a later analysis, CDR3 sequences and most-parsimonious VDJ recombination scenarios were assigned using the TCRdist pipeline. In a later analysis, every TCR beta chain was defined by the combination of its CDR3 amino acid sequence and its V-gene family, and reads without a unique V-gene family were dropped. As a way to deal with suspected cross-contamination and a sequencing artifact, a later analysis dropped 450 to 600 nucleotide sequences that were highly shared and had low generation probability. A later analysis calculated a clonal expansion index for each public chain from normalized within-repertoire ranks of inferred template counts. A later analysis computed generation probabilities with a VDJ recombination model fitted to out-of-frame rearrangements, and checked the results against IGoR. A later analysis scored TCR-TCR, TCR-HLA and TCR-CMV co-occurrence with hypergeometric tests, applying a repertoire-size bias correction to TCR pairs. In a later analysis, false discovery rates were estimated by permuting HLA or CMV assignments 20 times. In a later analysis, co-occurring TCRs were grouped with DBSCAN, and TCRdist sequence similarity was added when clustering was performed within HLA-allele-positive subsets. Repertoires with fewer than 30,000 or more than 120,000 public chains, plus five repertoires with anomalous nucleotide sharing, were excluded from co-occurrence clustering. The table comes from immuneACCESS by way of TCRdb, which keeps in-frame sequences with V and J called. Part of the clones is missing from these tables; in studies checked, under half for an unresolved V gene and the rest for unknown reasons. V and J calls and clone size come straight from that table; D and trimming were deduced from the DNA. This sample is represented by some 150,000 clones; approximately 78% of them were singletons. The ten largest clones take up about 3.4% of the sample.

The V and J genes are TRBV6-1 and TRBJ2-7, and 7 junctional nucleotides match TRBD1. The sequencing sample was made of PBMCs. This receptor was taken from a man younger than 30 in good health and CMV-seropositive. The nucleotide sequence reads as follows: TGTGCCAGCAGTGAAGCCCTTACAGGGGCCTACTACGAGCAGTACTTC. Translated, this gives CASSEALTGAYYEQYF.